This T cell receptor beta chain was sequenced during a study of blood T cell repertoires in COVID-19. At the level of the study: The origin of the acute and convalescent COVID-19 samples was the United States, Italy and Spain.

The germline V gene encodes CDR1 WSHSY and CDR2 SAAADI. Unmatched junction bases numbered 5, after V lost 2 bases and J lost 0 bases. This CDR3 is built from 18 residues. TCRdb's copy holds only in-frame clones and misses some; the assay was immunoSEQ multiplex PCR. Among around 94,000 clones listed, approximately 86% were seen once. This sequence originates from a man aged 50 or older with active or convalescent COVID-19. The chain links TRBV10-2 to TRBJ1-6, with 9 bases lining up with TRBD1. The sample comprised peripheral blood. CDR3: CASSERGQGRSYNSPLHF. CDR3 nucleotide sequence: TGCGCCAGCAGTGAGAGGGGACAGGGCCGCTCCTATAATTCACCCCTCCACTTT.